This entry lists 19 T cell receptor beta chains sequenced from one sample in a study of blood T cell repertoires in COVID-19. TCRdb's copy holds only in-frame clones and misses some; the assay was immunoSEQ multiplex PCR. The table lists about 180,000 clones, over 70% of them singletons. The sample was PBMCs or T cells enriched from blood (not recorded which). These receptor sequences come from a man between 60 and 75 years old who had been exposed to COVID-19.

The rearrangement joins TRBV2 to TRBJ2-1, with D possibly being TRBD2 (5 bases). V lost 1 base to trimming and J lost 2 bases, with 9 bases between them. Germline assignment: CDR1 SNHLY and CDR2 FYNNEI. This CDR3 has 15 amino acids. In DNA, the CDR3 is TGTGCCAGCAGTGAAGGGACTCAAACCTACAATGAGCAGTTCTTC. Translated, it gives CASSEGTQTYNEQFF.

Written as DNA, the CDR3 is TGTGCCAGCAGTGACGGCGGGGGCACAGATACGCAGTATTTT. This gives the protein CASSDGGGTDTQYF. This chain links TRBV6-1 with TRBJ2-3; perhaps TRBD2 as D (6 bases). V shed 3 bases and J shed 1 base, with 8 bases lying between them. Germline assignment: CDR1 MNHNS and CDR2 SASEGT. The CDR3 is made up of 14 amino acids.

V is TRBV19 and J is TRBJ2-6; TRBD1 agrees at 11 bases. CDR3 length equals 16 residues. Germline trimming cut 9 bases from V and 0 bases from J; bases unmatched to any gene: 4. Per the germline V gene, CDR1 is LNHDA and CDR2 is SQIVND (reference sequence). The CDR3 DNA sequence: TGTGCCAGCCGGACAGGGGGCTTCTCTGGGGCCAACGTCCTGACTTTC. Residues: CASRTGGFSGANVLTF.

The chain couples TRBV18 to TRBJ2-2; perhaps TRBD2 as D (5 bases). The V end lost 0 bases, the J end lost 6 bases, and 11 bases lay between the germline ends. Germline lookup yields CDR1 KGHSH and CDR2 LQKENI. CDR3 size: 15 residues. The CDR3 coding sequence is TGTGCCAGCTCACCACCGGCTAGCTCCGCCGGGGAGCTGTTTTTT. This codes for CASSPPASSAGELFF.

The rearrangement joins TRBV19 to TRBJ2-3; 8 bases line up with TRBD1. The CDR3 loop spans 16 amino acids. Per germline, CDR1 LNHDA and CDR2 SQIVND (reference sequence). Trimming cost V 3 bases and J 1 base; bases outside gene matches: 6. This CDR3 is CASSIGTGARTDTQYF. As DNA, the CDR3 is TGTGCCAGTAGTATCGGGACAGGCGCGCGCACAGATACGCAGTATTTT.

This chain links TRBV18 with TRBJ2-1, with 11 bases fitting TRBD1. CDR3 size: 18 residues. The germline V gene encodes CDR1 KGHSH and CDR2 LQKENI. With 5 bases clipped from V and 0 bases from J, the junction kept 9 bases outside the gene matches. The CDR3 nucleotides read TGTGCCAGCTCATACCTTTCGGGACAGGGGGACTCCTACAATGAGCAGTTCTTC. Translation gives CASSYLSGQGDSYNEQFF.

The CDR3 sequence is CASSPHGAGDYNEQFF. The CDR3 bases are TGCGCCAGCAGCCCACATGGGGCGGGGGACTACAATGAGCAGTTCTTC. The chain carries TRBV5-1 and TRBJ2-1; 7 bases line up with TRBD2. Germline V lookup: CDR1 SGHRS, CDR2 YFSETQ. Trimming took 4 bases from V and 3 from J; bases not matched to a gene: 10. The CDR3 is 16 residues long.

The chain combines TRBV5-8 with TRBJ1-4; tentatively, D is TRBD1 (5 bases). Germline assignment: CDR1 SGHTS and CDR2 YDEGEE. This CDR3 is built from 16 residues. Trimming took 4 bases from V and 6 from J, leaving 19 bases between them. CDR3 region: CASSLGRVGGDEKLFF. The CDR3, as DNA: TGTGCCAGCAGCCTGGGGCGTGTGGGCGGGGATGAAAAACTGTTTTTT. Looking up the rest from reference TRBV5-8 and TRBJ1-4 gives the full variable domain: EAGVTQSPTHLIKTRGQQATLRCSPISGHTSVYWYQQALGLGLQFLLWYDEGEERNRGNFPPRFSGRQFPNYSSELNVNALELEDSALYLCASSLGRVGGDEKLFFGSGTQLSVL.

The chain joins TRBV7-8 to TRBJ2-7; TRBD1 matches at 9 bases. CDR1 and CDR2 (germline): SGHVS, FQNEAQ. The CDR3 runs 15 residues. V shed 2 bases, J shed 5 bases, and the junction held 7 bases outside the gene matches. The CDR3 protein is CASSLPGQGIHEQYF. The CDR3 DNA is TGTGCCAGCAGCTTACCGGGACAGGGAATCCACGAGCAGTACTTC.

In its sample, this clone was seen a few times. The chain recombines TRBV6-5 with TRBJ1-2, with TRBD1 identical over 7 bases. The CDR3 covers 14 residues. V lost 6 bases and J lost 5; bases outside the gene matches: 9. CDR1 is MNHEY, CDR2 SVGAGI, per germline. This CDR3 is CASSHPGTEYGYTF. The CDR3 region has the DNA TGTGCCAGCAGCCACCCCGGGACAGAATATGGCTACACCTTC.

The CDR3 protein is CASSFGRNQPQHF. CDR3 sequence (DNA): TGTGCCAGCAGCTTTGGCAGGAATCAGCCCCAGCATTTT. The chain uses TRBV5-6 and TRBJ1-5; no reliable D call. Trimming removed 2 bases from V and 4 bases from J, with 7 bases in between. CDR1 and CDR2 from the germline V gene are SGHDT and YYEEEE. This CDR3 region has 13 residues.

The chain uses TRBV10-3 and TRBJ2-7; a weak D match, TRBD1 (6 bases). The ends were cut back, 9 bases at V and 7 bases at J, with 16 bases in the middle. From germline, CDR1 is ENHRY and CDR2 SYGVKD. The CDR3 runs to 12 residues. The CDR3 is CAIRNTGWEQYF. The DNA for the CDR3 is TGTGCCATTCGAAACACAGGGTGGGAGCAGTACTTC.

This clone was observed once. V and J are TRBV5-4 and TRBJ1-6; 8 bases line up with TRBD1. The CDR3 contains 16 residues. Germline CDR1 SGHNT, CDR2 YYREEE (reference sequence). J gave up 8 bases and V 4 bases, and 11 bases lay outside the gene matches. The CDR3 loop is CASSPDLQGAHSPLHF. The CDR3 DNA sequence: TGTGCCAGCAGCCCGGACCTTCAGGGGGCGCATTCACCCCTCCACTTT.

V and J are TRBV7-3 and TRBJ1-2; a possible D gene is TRBD1 (5 bases). Germline V lookup: CDR1 SGHTA, CDR2 FQGTGA. The CDR3 loop spans 15 amino acids. Trimming shortened V by 0 bases and J by 6 bases, and 14 bases separated the two germline ends. CDR3: CASSLTSLGGNGYTF. In DNA, the CDR3 is TGTGCCAGCAGCTTAACCTCGTTGGGGGGTAATGGCTACACCTTC.

The chain couples TRBV7-9 to TRBJ2-7; D may be TRBD1 (5 bases). CDR3 length equals 14 residues. From germline, CDR1 is SEHNR and CDR2 FQNEAQ (reference sequence). V lost 5 bases, J lost 0 bases, and 11 bases lay in between. The CDR3 protein is CASSVSGPSYEQYF. The CDR3 DNA is TGTGCCAGCAGCGTCTCAGGGCCCTCCTACGAGCAGTACTTC.

J is TRBJ2-1 and V is TRBV9; unclear D gene. The CDR3 is 15 residues long. V dropped 3 bases and J dropped 0 bases, with 10 bases sitting between them. Germline CDR1 and CDR2: SGDLS and YYNGEE. The CDR3 loop reads CASSGSIVSYNEQFF. The CDR3 coding sequence is TGTGCCAGCAGCGGATCGATAGTCTCCTACAATGAGCAGTTCTTC.

This sequence joins TRBV5-1 and TRBJ2-3, with a tentative D call TRBD2 (5 bases). The V end was cut by 4 bases, the J end by 3 bases, with 12 bases between. In germline, CDR1 is SGHRS, CDR2 YFSETQ. The length of the CDR3 is 14 residues. This chain's CDR3 is CASSPLRGTDTQYF. DNA for the CDR3: TGCGCCAGCAGCCCCCTTCGGGGAACAGATACGCAGTATTTT. The full variable domain, rest sourced from reference TRBV5-1 and TRBJ2-3, is KAGVTQTPRYLIKTRGQQVTLSCSPISGHRSVSWYQQTPGQGLQFLFEYFSETQRNKGNFPGRFSGRQFSNSRSEMNVSTLELGDSALYLCASSPLRGTDTQYFGPGTRLTVL.

J is TRBJ2-7 and V is TRBV7-2, with D perhaps matching TRBD2 (5 bases). The CDR3 runs 14 residues. Germline loops: CDR1 SGHTA, CDR2 FQGNSA. V lost 2 bases and J 0 bases, leaving 8 bases between the germline ends. The CDR3 here is CASSLLANSYEQYF. The CDR3, as DNA: TGTGCCAGCAGCTTACTAGCCAACTCCTACGAGCAGTACTTC.

The chain is built from TRBV25-1 and TRBJ2-7; tentative D call: TRBD2 (5 bases). The CDR3 length is 14 residues. Germline CDR1 and CDR2: MGHDK and SYGVNS. The ends were cut back, 6 bases at V and 0 bases at J, with 12 bases in the middle. Written as DNA, the CDR3 is TGTGCCAGCAGCCCGGACGGGGACTCCTACGAGCAGTACTTC. It codes for CASSPDGDSYEQYF.